A selection of T cell receptor beta chains follows, all from one sample in a study of T cells of healthy individuals. TCRdb recomputed calls from the 5' RACE reads with MiXCR, one row per CDR3 protein. The table has around 63,000 distinct CDR3 sequences, about 16% seen once. All receptors come from a human donor in good health. CDR3s include the opening cysteine and the closing phenylalanine or tryptophan. A D gene is named only where the DNA matches it firmly. Size tells how often a clone was seen (once, few, many) or the class of an expanded clone, and some rows leave it out.

J,V,size,D,CDR3,DNA
TRBJ2-3,TRBV12-3/TRBV12-4,many,-,CASSLASTDTQYF,TGTGCCAGCAGTTTGGCTAGCACAGATACGCAGTATTTT
TRBJ2-3,TRBV6-1,many,TRBD1,CASRFRTGGSDTQYF,TGTGCCAGCAGATTCCGGACAGGTGGATCAGATACGCAGTATTTT
TRBJ1-1,TRBV28,few,TRBD1,CASSRTGGRAEAFF,TGTGCCAGCAGCAGAACAGGGGGCCGCGCTGAAGCTTTCTTT
TRBJ2-1,TRBV4-1,-,-,CASSQDGSSCNEQFF,TGCGCCAGCAGCCAGGACGGGAGCTCCTGCAATGAGCAGTTCTTC
TRBJ1-2,TRBV5-1,few,TRBD1,CASSFGTGDYGYTF,TGCGCCAGCAGCTTTGGGACAGGGGACTATGGCTACACCTTC
TRBJ2-7,TRBV25-1,-,TRBD1,CASSPHPPPTDRDYEQYF,TGTGCCAGCAGTCCCCACCCTCCCCCCACGGACAGGGACTACGAGCAGTACTTC
TRBJ1-4,TRBV7-8,many,TRBD1,CASGTGVSNEKLFF,TGTGCCAGCGGGACAGGGGTTTCTAATGAAAAACTGTTTTTT
TRBJ1-6,TRBV7-2,few,-,CASSLDFSLSNSPLHF,TGTGCCAGCAGCTTAGACTTTTCCCTTTCTAATTCACCCCTCCACTTT
TRBJ2-1,TRBV12-3/TRBV12-4,few,-,CASSLSDEQFF,TGTGCCAGCAGTTTGTCAGATGAGCAGTTCTTC
TRBJ2-3,TRBV28,-,TRBD1,CASSSASGTGGTDTQYF,TGTGCCAGCAGTTCAGCCTCCGGGACAGGAGGCACAGATACGCAGTATTTT
TRBJ2-6,TRBV28,-,-,CATGRVLSGANVLTF,TGTGCCACCGGGCGGGTTCTCTCTGGGGCCAACGTCCTGACTTTC
TRBJ2-3,TRBV27,once,-,CASGYVKGVQGSTDTQYF,TGTGCCAGCGGTTATGTGAAAGGGGTTCAAGGGAGCACAGATACGCAGTATTTT
TRBJ1-1,TRBV4-1,few,-,CASSQIELKNTEAFF,TGCGCCAGCAGCCAAATAGAACTGAAAAACACTGAAGCTTTCTTT
TRBJ1-5,TRBV4-1,-,-,CASSFIGGRYQPQHF,TGCGCCAGCAGCTTTATAGGCGGACGGTATCAGCCCCAGCATTTT
TRBJ2-5,TRBV7-9,few,-,CASSLRGYETQYF,TGTGCCAGCAGCTTAAGAGGGTATGAGACCCAGTACTTC
TRBJ2-5,TRBV27,-,-,CASSLLGTETQYF,TGTGCCAGCAGTTTACTGGGAACGGAGACCCAGTACTTC
TRBJ1-1,TRBV7-2,many,-,CASSLSPLNILNTEAFF,TGTGCCAGCAGCTTATCGCCCCTGAATATACTGAACACTGAAGCTTTCTTT
TRBJ2-7,TRBV7-9,many,-,CASSLMAVRGPSSYEQYF,TGTGCCAGCAGCTTAATGGCGGTGAGGGGCCCGAGCTCCTACGAGCAGTACTTC
TRBJ1-4,TRBV10-3,many,-,CASRQSNEKLFF,TGTGCCAGCCGACAGTCAAATGAAAAACTGTTTTTT
TRBJ2-4,TRBV20-1,many,-,CSAHSGTSGYIQYF,TGCAGTGCTCATTCCGGGACGAGTGGGTACATTCAGTACTTC
TRBJ1-6,TRBV12-3/TRBV12-4,few,-,CASRLHRERNSPLHF,TGTGCCAGCAGACTTCACAGGGAACGGAATTCACCCCTCCACTTT
TRBJ1-2,TRBV27,-,-,CASRIGSYGYTF,TGTGCCAGCAGGATCGGGAGCTATGGCTACACCTTC
TRBJ2-3,TRBV7-2,once,TRBD2,CASVEAGFTDTQYF,TGTGCCAGCGTGGAAGCGGGGTTCACAGATACGCAGTATTTT
TRBJ2-3,TRBV2,-,-,CASSELTRPDTQYF,TGTGCCAGCAGTGAACTGACTAGGCCAGATACGCAGTATTTT
TRBJ1-1,TRBV7-9,many,-,CASSLDGGTGPTEAFF,TGTGCCAGCAGCTTAGATGGGGGGACGGGCCCCACTGAAGCTTTCTTT
TRBJ1-2,TRBV18,many,TRBD1,CASSQRQGADSYGYTF,TGTGCCAGCTCACAGAGACAGGGGGCGGACAGCTATGGCTACACCTTC
TRBJ2-5,TRBV12-3/TRBV12-4,-,TRBD2,CASSPRAGMLETQYF,TGTGCCAGCAGTCCAAGAGCGGGGATGCTGGAGACCCAGTACTTC
TRBJ2-6,TRBV4-1,-,-,CASSHDSSSGANVLTF,TGCGCCAGCAGCCACGACAGCTCCTCTGGGGCCAACGTCCTGACTTTC
TRBJ1-1,TRBV7-9,-,-,CASSPVQRNTEAFF,TGTGCCAGCAGCCCCGTACAGAGGAACACTGAAGCTTTCTTT
TRBJ2-3,TRBV7-2,few,TRBD1,CASSLSTGGGTQYF,TGTGCCAGCAGCTTATCAACAGGGGGAGGTACGCAGTATTTT
TRBJ2-7,TRBV7-2,-,-,CASSFGPGEQYF,TGTGCCAGCAGCTTTGGACCGGGCGAGCAGTACTTC
TRBJ2-2,TRBV5-5,many,-,CASSRAGGGANTGELFF,TGTGCCAGCAGTCGAGCCGGTGGCGGAGCGAACACCGGGGAGCTGTTTTTT
TRBJ2-1,TRBV20-1,many,-,CSARGASSYNEQFF,TGCAGTGCTCGGGGGGCGAGCTCCTACAATGAGCAGTTCTTC